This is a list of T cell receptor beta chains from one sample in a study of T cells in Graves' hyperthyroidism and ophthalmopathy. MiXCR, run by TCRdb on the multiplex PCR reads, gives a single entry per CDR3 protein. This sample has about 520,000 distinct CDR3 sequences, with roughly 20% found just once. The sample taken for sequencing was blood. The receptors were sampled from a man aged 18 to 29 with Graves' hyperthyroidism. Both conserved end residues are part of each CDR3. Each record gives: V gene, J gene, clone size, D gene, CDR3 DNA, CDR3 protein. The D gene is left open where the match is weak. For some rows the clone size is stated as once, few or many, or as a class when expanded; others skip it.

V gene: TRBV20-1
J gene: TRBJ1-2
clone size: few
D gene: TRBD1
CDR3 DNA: TGCAGTGCTAGAGATCGGGACAGCCCTTACTATGGCTACACCTTC
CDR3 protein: CSARDRDSPYYGYTF

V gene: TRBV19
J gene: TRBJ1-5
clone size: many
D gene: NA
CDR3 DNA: TGTGCCAGTAGTATCACAGATAGCAATCAGCCCCAGCATTTT
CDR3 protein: CASSITDSNQPQHF

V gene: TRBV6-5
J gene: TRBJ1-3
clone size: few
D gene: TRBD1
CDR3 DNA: TGTGCCAGCAGTTTCGACAGGGGACGAAACACCATATATTTT
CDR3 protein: CASSFDRGRNTIYF

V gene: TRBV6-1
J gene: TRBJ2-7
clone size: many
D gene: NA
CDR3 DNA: TGTGCCAGCAGCGATGGAACTTACGGACCCGCCAAGCGGTACTTC
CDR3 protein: CASSDGTYGPAKRYF

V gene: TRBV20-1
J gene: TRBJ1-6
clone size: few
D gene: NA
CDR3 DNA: TGCAGTGCTAGAGATCAGGCAGGGTGGGGTTCACCCCTCCACTTT
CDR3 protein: CSARDQAGWGSPLHF

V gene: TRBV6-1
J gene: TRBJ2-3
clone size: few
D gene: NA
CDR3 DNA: TGTCTCGTTCTCCAGGGGGGTGGTCCAGATACGCAGTATTTT
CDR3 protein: CLVLQGGGPDTQYF

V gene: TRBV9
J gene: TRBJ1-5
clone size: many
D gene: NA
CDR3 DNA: TGTGCCAGCAGCGCCGGGGACAGCAATCAGCCCCAGCATTTT
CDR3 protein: CASSAGDSNQPQHF

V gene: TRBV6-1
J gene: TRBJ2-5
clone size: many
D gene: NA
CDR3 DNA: TGTGCCAGCAGCCCATTAGAGTCTCAAGAGACCCAGTACTTC
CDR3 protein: CASSPLESQETQYF

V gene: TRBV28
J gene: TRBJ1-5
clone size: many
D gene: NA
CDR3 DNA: TGTGCCAGCAGTTGGCGAGGGGGGCGACAGCCCCAGCATTTT
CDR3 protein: CASSWRGGRQPQHF

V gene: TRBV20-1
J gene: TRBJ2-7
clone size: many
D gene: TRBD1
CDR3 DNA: TGCAGTGCTTCGGGACAGGGATTCGAGCAGTACTTC
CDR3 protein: CSASGQGFEQYF

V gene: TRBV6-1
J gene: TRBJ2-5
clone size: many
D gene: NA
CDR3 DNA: TGTGCCAGCAGACAGGGGGGGGCCGTGGAGACCCAGTACTTC
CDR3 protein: CASRQGGAVETQYF

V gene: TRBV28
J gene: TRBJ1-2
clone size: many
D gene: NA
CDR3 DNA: TGTGCCAGCAGTCCCTGGCAGGGGCTTAGGGGTGATGGCTACACCTTC
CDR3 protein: CASSPWQGLRGDGYTF

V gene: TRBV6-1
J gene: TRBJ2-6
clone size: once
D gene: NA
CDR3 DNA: TGTGCCAGCAGCAAAACCGTCTCTGGGGCCAACGTCCTGACTTTC
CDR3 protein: CASSKTVSGANVLTF

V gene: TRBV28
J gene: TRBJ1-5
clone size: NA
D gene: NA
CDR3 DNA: TGTGCCAGCAGTACAGGGCAGGGTGTTAAGAGGCCCCAGCATTTT
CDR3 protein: CASSTGQGVKRPQHF

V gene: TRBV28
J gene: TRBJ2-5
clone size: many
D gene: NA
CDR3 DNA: TGTGCCAGCAGCCCGGGACTGCTACCGACCCAGTACTTC
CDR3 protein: CASSPGLLPTQYF

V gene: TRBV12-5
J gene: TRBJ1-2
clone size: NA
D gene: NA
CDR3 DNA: TGTGCTAGTGGTTTGGACAGGGCCGACGGCTACACCTTC
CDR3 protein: CASGLDRADGYTF

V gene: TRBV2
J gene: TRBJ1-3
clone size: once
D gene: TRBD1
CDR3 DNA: TGTGCCAGCAGCTACCTCGGGACAGGGTCTGGAAACACCATATATTTT
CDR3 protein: CASSYLGTGSGNTIYF

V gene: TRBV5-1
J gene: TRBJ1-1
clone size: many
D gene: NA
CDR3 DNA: TGCGCCAGCAGCTTCCAGGGATACAACACTGAAGCTTTCTTT
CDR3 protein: CASSFQGYNTEAFF

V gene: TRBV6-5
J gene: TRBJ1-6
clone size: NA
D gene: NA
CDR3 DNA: TGTGCCAGCAGTTACTCGAGGGGAGGGATCCATCCTTCTACCCTCCACTTT
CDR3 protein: CASSYSRGGIHPSTLHF